This record looks at one T cell receptor beta chain sequence and its context. Germline-derived CDR1 and CDR2 are MGHRA and YSYEKL. The length of the CDR3 is 15 residues. V trimming: 1 base; J trimming: 4 bases; junction bases outside the gene matches: 6. This entry is derived from a study of shared clonotypes between healthy human individuals. Clones were sequenced by immunoSEQ multiplex PCR, and TCRdb holds only the in-frame ones, with some missing. Seen here are around 1.9 million clones, just over 90% observed once, and the top ten hold about 1.8%. Cells designated naive CD8 were CD45RO-negative and were positively selected for CCR7, with terminally differentiated effector memory CD45RA+ cells excluded.

The sample comprised naive CD8+ T cells from PBMCs. This chain joins TRBV4-1 and TRBJ1-2, with TRBD1 matching over 7 bases. The source of this sequence is a man aged 18 to 30 in good health. Some clones in this sample may be carry-over from other donors' samples. The CDR3 region is CASSQGVGGSYGYTF. The DNA for the CDR3 is TGCGCCAGCAGCCAAGGAGTAGGGGGCAGCTATGGCTACACCTTC.